The 21 T cell receptor beta chains reported below all come from one sample, sequenced in a study of CD8 T cells in Susac syndrome. Reverse transcription used roughly 0.5 to 1 ug RNA and random hexamers. MiXCR, applied by TCRdb to the immunoSEQ multiplex PCR reads, yields one record per CDR3 protein. In the table there are 200,000 to 250,000 distinct CDR3 sequences, 92% of which are singletons. Sequencing was carried out using CD8+ T cells from PBMCs. The receptors were sampled from a human donor with multiple sclerosis.

The rearrangement joins TRBV2 to TRBJ1-1; D remains ambiguous. V dropped 4 bases and J dropped 10 bases, with 10 bases sitting between them. Looked up from germline, CDR1 is SNHLY and CDR2 is FYNNEI. The CDR3 has 11 residues. CDR3 sequence: CASSGANLAFF. The CDR3 region has the DNA TGTGCCAGCAGTGGAGCAAACTTAGCTTTCTTT.

The J gene is TRBJ2-7, the V gene TRBV7-9; D possibly uses TRBD1 or TRBD2 (5 bases each). The germline V gene has CDR1 SEHNR and CDR2 FQNEAQ (reference sequence). The ends were cut back, 7 bases at V and 2 bases at J, with 15 bases in the middle. The CDR3 extends over 14 amino acids. The CDR3 sequence is CASTPGPSPYEQYF. The DNA for the CDR3 is TGTGCCAGCACGCCGGGACCATCACCCTACGAGCAGTACTTC. The variable domain in full, completed from reference TRBV7-9 and TRBJ2-7, reads DTGVSQNPRHKITKRGQNVTFRCDPISEHNRLYWYRQTLGQGPEFLTYFQNEAQLEKSRLLSDRFSAERPKGSFSTLEIQRTEQGDSAMYLCASTPGPSPYEQYFGPGTRLTVT.

This chain links TRBV20-1 with TRBJ2-7; a weak D match, TRBD1 (7 bases). Germline CDR1 DFQATT, CDR2 SNEGSKA (reference sequence). V was shortened by 0 bases and J by 6 bases, with 15 bases between the two germline ends. The CDR3 consists of 14 residues. The chain's CDR3 is CSARDPRQGGEQYF. CDR3 nucleotide sequence: TGCAGTGCTAGAGATCCGCGACAGGGAGGCGAGCAGTACTTC.

The chain uses TRBV30 and TRBJ1-4; TRBD1 matches 10 bases. V was pared by 1 base and J by 8 bases, with 4 bases of the junction left unmatched. The CDR3 is 14 amino acids. Germline V gives CDR1 GTSNPN, CDR2 SVGIG (reference sequence). CDR3 region: CAWSAGTGAEKLFF. DNA for the CDR3: TGTGCCTGGAGTGCGGGGACAGGGGCCGAAAAACTGTTTTTT.

This clonotype has only one observation. The chain joins TRBV19 to TRBJ2-7; 9 bases align to TRBD1. V shed 6 bases, J shed 7 bases, and the junction held 13 bases outside the gene matches. The CDR3 runs to 15 residues. In germline, CDR1 is LNHDA, CDR2 SQIVND (reference sequence). CDR3 sequence reads: CASSSLRTGDREQYF. In DNA form, the CDR3 reads TGTGCCAGTAGCTCTCTGAGGACAGGGGACCGAGAGCAGTACTTC. The entire variable domain, with the rest obtained from reference TRBV19 and TRBJ2-7, is as follows: DGGITQSPKYLFRKEGQNVTLSCEQNLNHDAMYWYRQDPGQGLRLIYYSQIVNDFQKGDIAEGYSVSREKKESFPLTVTSAQKNPTAFYLCASSSLRTGDREQYFGPGTRLTVT.

The V and J genes are TRBV6-2 or TRBV6-3 and TRBJ2-5; a possible D gene is TRBD2 (5 bases). The germline CDR1 and CDR2 sequences are MNHEY and SVGEGT. This CDR3 comprises 17 residues. V gave up 0 bases and J gave up 0 bases, with 14 bases separating them. For the CDR3, the DNA is TGTGCCAGCAGTTACTCTCCAACGGGGAAGAACCAAGAGACCCAGTACTTC. This sequence encodes CASSYSPTGKNQETQYF.

This clonotype occurred once. This chain joins TRBV4-1 and TRBJ1-2, with 7 bases lining up with TRBD1. The J segment lost 3 bases and the V segment lost 3 bases, leaving 10 bases of the junction unmatched. CDR1 is MGHRA and CDR2 is YSYEKL in the germline V gene. The CDR3 is made up of 16 amino acids. CDR3 sequence (DNA): TGCGCCAGCAGCCACTCACAGGGGCCCTTGGACTATGGCTACACCTTC. It specifies CASSHSQGPLDYGYTF.

The chain has TRBV6-5 and TRBJ2-7, with no clear D. CDR1 and CDR2 from the germline V gene are MNHEY and SVGAGI. The CDR3 is 13 residues long. V shed 0 bases and J shed 5 bases, with 8 bases lying between them. The CDR3 nucleotides are TGTGCCAGCAGTTACTCGGTACTCAACGAGCAGTACTTC. Amino acid sequence: CASSYSVLNEQYF.

J is TRBJ2-2 and V is TRBV19; TRBD2 aligns across 9 bases. The germline V gene encodes CDR1 LNHDA and CDR2 SQIVND (reference sequence). This CDR3 is built from 17 residues. V shed 7 bases and J 6 bases; nucleotides not matched to a gene: 15. The CDR3 here is CASTPGAAGGSPGELFF. DNA for the CDR3: TGTGCCAGTACCCCCGGGGCAGCGGGAGGATCCCCCGGGGAGCTGTTTTTT.

The gene calls are TRBV9 and TRBJ2-2; no firm D call. The CDR3 runs to 12 residues. Per the germline V gene, CDR1 is SGDLS and CDR2 is YYNGEE. V was pared by 0 bases and J by 7 bases, with 4 bases between. The CDR3 protein is CASSVVNGELFF. The CDR3 DNA follows: TGTGCCAGCAGCGTAGTGAACGGGGAGCTGTTTTTT.

This clonotype showed up just once. The chain employs TRBV7-8 and TRBJ1-1; the D gene is possibly TRBD1 (5 bases). Germline V gene lookup returns CDR1 SGHVS and CDR2 FQNEAQ. The CDR3 spans 14 residues. The V end lost 5 bases, the J end lost 4 bases, and 14 bases lay between the germline ends. CDR3 region: CASSLRGRTTEAFF. The CDR3, as DNA: TGTGCCAGCAGCCTAAGGGGAAGGACCACTGAAGCTTTCTTT.

The genes are TRBV4-2 and TRBJ1-3; D is uncertain. Germline V gene sequence: CDR1 LGHNA, CDR2 YNFKEQ. This CDR3 contains 15 residues. V lost 0 bases and J lost 2, with 8 bases in between. CDR3 loop: CASSQDPSPGNTIYF. CDR3 nucleotides: TGTGCCAGCAGCCAAGACCCTAGTCCTGGAAACACCATATATTTT.

The chain uses TRBV4-1 and TRBJ1-1; D gene ambiguous. Between the trimmed V and J ends, which lost 8 bases and 0 bases, there was a span of 13 bases. The CDR3 has 14 residues. Germline assignment: CDR1 MGHRA and CDR2 YSYEKL. The CDR3 DNA reads TGCGCCAGCGATGATGGACTCATGAACACTGAAGCTTTCTTT. Translated, it gives CASDDGLMNTEAFF.

The V gene is TRBV19, the J gene TRBJ2-1, with D perhaps assigned TRBD1 or TRBD2 (5 bases each). The CDR3 is 13 amino acids. Trimming took 10 bases from V and 4 from J, leaving 14 bases between them. Looked up from germline, CDR1 is LNHDA and CDR2 is SQIVND (reference sequence). The DNA of the CDR3 is TGTGCCACCGTGGGACGAGCTTACAATGAGCAGTTCTTC. Translating gives CATVGRAYNEQFF.

This chain connects TRBV7-9 to TRBJ2-2; D unresolved. The CDR3 is 15 amino acids. V gave up 2 bases and J gave up 0 bases, with 7 bases separating them. CDR1 SEHNR and CDR2 FQNEAQ come from the germline V gene (reference sequence). The CDR3 DNA reads as TGTGCCAGCAGCTTAATACGATCGAACACCGGGGAGCTGTTTTTT. It is translated as CASSLIRSNTGELFF.

Here the CDR3 reads CASSYSLAGSYNEQFF. The CDR3 DNA reads TGTGCCAGCAGTTACTCACTAGCAGGCTCCTACAATGAGCAGTTCTTC. This chain joins TRBV6-6 and TRBJ2-1; a possible D gene is TRBD2 (6 bases). The CDR3 is made up of 16 amino acids. V was clipped by 0 bases and J by 0 bases, with 9 bases between them. Germline lookup yields CDR1 MNHNY and CDR2 SVGAGI (reference sequence).

The rearrangement links TRBV13 to TRBJ2-7; 11 nucleotides line up with TRBD2. Germline V CDR1 and CDR2: PRHDT, FYEKMQ (reference sequence). Trimming removed 5 bases from V and 3 bases from J; junction bases left unmatched: 15. This CDR3 contains 18 residues. The CDR3 coding sequence is TGTGCCAGCAGCGTGAGGGGGTCCCTAGCGGGGGGAAACTACGAGCAGTACTTC. Encoded protein: CASSVRGSLAGGNYEQYF.

This clonotype occurred once. The J gene is TRBJ2-3, the V gene TRBV18; the D gene could be TRBD1 or TRBD2 (7 bases each). This CDR3 is 17 amino acids long. CDR1 and CDR2 from the germline V gene are KGHSH and LQKENI. V shed 3 bases and J shed 2 bases, with 18 bases lying between them. CDR3 region: CASSPPIREGATDTQYF. The CDR3 bases are TGTGCCAGCTCACCTCCTATCAGGGAGGGGGCCACAGATACGCAGTATTTT.

The gene calls are TRBV10-3 and TRBJ1-1, with a weak D call TRBD1 (6 bases). The CDR3 contains 13 residues. The V gene's germline CDR1 is ENHRY and CDR2 SYGVKD. The germline V and J ends were trimmed by 5 bases and 6 bases, with 13 bases remaining between them. In DNA form, the CDR3 reads TGTGCCATCAGTCAAATACAGGGCCCTGAAGCTTTCTTT. Its protein is CAISQIQGPEAFF.

CDR3 in amino acids: CASSRTRQGGTEAFF. The CDR3 nucleotides are TGTGCCAGCAGCAGAACTCGACAGGGTGGGACTGAAGCTTTCTTT. The chain employs TRBV21-1 and TRBJ1-1; the D call in the table, TRBD1, was not verified against the DNA. TRBV21-1 is a pseudogene. The CDR3 extends over 15 amino acids.

This chain connects TRBV19 to TRBJ1-2; D not resolved. The CDR3 length is 17 residues. Trimming took off 1 base at V and 7 bases at J, with 22 bases between the two ends. CDR1 LNHDA and CDR2 SQIVND come from the germline V gene (reference sequence). In nucleotides, the CDR3 is TGTGCCAGTAGTATAGTTTGGACGGAGCGGTTGCCCTCTGGCTACACCTTC. Amino acids: CASSIVWTERLPSGYTF.